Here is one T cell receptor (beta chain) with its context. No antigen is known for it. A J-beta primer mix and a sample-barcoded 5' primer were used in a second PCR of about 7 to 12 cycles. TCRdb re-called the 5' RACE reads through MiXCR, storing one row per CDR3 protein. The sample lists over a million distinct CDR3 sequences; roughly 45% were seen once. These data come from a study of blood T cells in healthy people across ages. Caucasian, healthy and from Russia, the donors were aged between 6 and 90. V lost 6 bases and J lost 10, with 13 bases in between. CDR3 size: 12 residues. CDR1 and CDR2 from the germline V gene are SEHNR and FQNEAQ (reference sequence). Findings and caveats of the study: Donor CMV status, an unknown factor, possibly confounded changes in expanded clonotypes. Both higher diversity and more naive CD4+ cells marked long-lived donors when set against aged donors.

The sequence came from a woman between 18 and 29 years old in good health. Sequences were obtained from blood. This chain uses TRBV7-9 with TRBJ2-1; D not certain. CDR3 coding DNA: TGTGCCAGCAGTTCGAGATCCCACGAGCAGTTCTTC. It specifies CASSSRSHEQFF.